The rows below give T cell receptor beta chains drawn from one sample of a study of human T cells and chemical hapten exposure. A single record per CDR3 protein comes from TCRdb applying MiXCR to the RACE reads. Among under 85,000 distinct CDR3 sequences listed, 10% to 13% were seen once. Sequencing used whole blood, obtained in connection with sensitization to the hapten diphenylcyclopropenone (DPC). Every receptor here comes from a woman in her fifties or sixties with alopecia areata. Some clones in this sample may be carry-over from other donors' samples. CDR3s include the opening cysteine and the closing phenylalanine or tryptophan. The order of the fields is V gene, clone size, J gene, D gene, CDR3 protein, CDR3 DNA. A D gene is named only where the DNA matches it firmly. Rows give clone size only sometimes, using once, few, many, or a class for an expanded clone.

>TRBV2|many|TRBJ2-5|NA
CASNLRETQYF
TGTGCCAGCAACCTGAGGGAGACCCAGTACTTC
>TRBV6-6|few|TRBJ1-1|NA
CASSPPPGAAFF
TGTGCCAGCAGTCCCCCGCCGGGAGCTGCTTTCTTT
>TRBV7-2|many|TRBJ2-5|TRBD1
CASSRSRGQGEETQYF
TGTGCCAGCAGCCGTTCTAGGGGGCAGGGGGAAGAGACCCAGTACTTC
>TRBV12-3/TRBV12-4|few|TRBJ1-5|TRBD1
CASSLAPGQGNQPQHF
TGTGCCAGCAGTTTAGCGCCGGGACAGGGCAATCAGCCCCAGCATTTT
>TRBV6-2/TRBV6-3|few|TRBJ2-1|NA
CASSYSGSRFF
TGTGCCAGCAGTTACTCGGGCAGTCGGTTCTTC
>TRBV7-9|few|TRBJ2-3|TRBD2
CASSRALTSGRSSSTDTQYF
TGTGCCAGCAGCCGAGCCCTTACTAGCGGGAGGAGCTCTAGCACAGATACGCAGTATTTT
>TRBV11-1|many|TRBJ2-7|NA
CASSSPPRGHPYEQYF
TGTGCCAGCAGCTCCCCTCCGAGGGGACACCCCTACGAGCAGTACTTC
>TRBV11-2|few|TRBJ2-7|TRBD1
CASSHGTGSDEQYF
TGTGCCAGCAGCCACGGGACAGGGAGCGACGAGCAGTACTTC
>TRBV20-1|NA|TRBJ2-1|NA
CSARWTSSYEQFF
TGCAGTGCCAGATGGACTTCTAGTTATGAGCAGTTCTTC
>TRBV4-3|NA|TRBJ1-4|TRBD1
CASSQDADRGLATNEKLFF
TGCGCCAGCAGCCAAGATGCTGACAGGGGCCTTGCAACTAATGAAAAACTGTTTTTT
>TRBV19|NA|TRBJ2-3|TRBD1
CASNDRAGDTQYF
TGTGCCAGTAATGACAGGGCAGGAGATACGCAGTATTTT
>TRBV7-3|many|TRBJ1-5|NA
CASSLVRQGPNQPQHF
TGTGCCAGCAGCTTAGTGCGGCAGGGACCCAATCAGCCCCAGCATTTT
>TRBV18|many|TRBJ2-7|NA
CASSPETGVGNEQYF
TGTGCCAGCTCACCGGAGACGGGGGTTGGGAACGAGCAGTACTTC
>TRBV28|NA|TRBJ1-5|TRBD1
CASSFLDREGQPQHF
TGTGCCAGCAGTTTCCTAGACAGGGAAGGTCAGCCCCAGCATTTT
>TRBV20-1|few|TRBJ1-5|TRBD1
CSARRGGASNQPQHF
TGCAGTGCTAGACGAGGGGGCGCAAGCAATCAGCCCCAGCATTTT
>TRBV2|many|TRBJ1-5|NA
CASSWESPLNQPQHF
TGTGCCAGCTCCTGGGAGAGTCCTCTCAATCAGCCCCAGCATTTT
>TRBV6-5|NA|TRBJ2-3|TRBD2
CASSLRTSGRGADTQYF
TGTGCCAGCAGTCTCCGGACTAGCGGGAGGGGGGCAGATACGCAGTATTTT
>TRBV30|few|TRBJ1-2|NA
CAWKSQGGNSGYTF
TGTGCCTGGAAGTCACAGGGAGGCAATAGTGGCTACACCTTC
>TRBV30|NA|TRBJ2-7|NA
CAWSVIAGKHEQYF
TGTGCCTGGAGTGTAATCGCAGGGAAACACGAGCAGTACTTC
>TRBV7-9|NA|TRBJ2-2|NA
CASSFSPGELFF
TGTGCCAGCAGCTTTAGCCCCGGGGAGCTGTTTTTT
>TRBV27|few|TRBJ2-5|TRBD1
CASSRDRGLRMETQYF
TGTGCCAGCAGCCGGGACAGGGGTTTGAGGATGGAGACCCAGTACTTC
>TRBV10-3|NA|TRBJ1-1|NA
CAIRGTMEAFF
TGTGCCATCAGGGGGACAATGGAAGCTTTCTTT
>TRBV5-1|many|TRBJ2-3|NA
CASRFGTSTDTQYF
TGCGCCAGCCGGTTCGGGACTAGCACAGATACGCAGTATTTT
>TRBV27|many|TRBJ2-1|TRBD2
CASSLLAGAPQFF
TGTGCCAGCAGCTTACTAGCGGGAGCTCCCCAGTTCTTC
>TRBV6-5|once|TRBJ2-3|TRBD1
CASRMTGISTDTQYF
TGTGCCAGCAGGATGACAGGGATTAGCACAGATACGCAGTATTTT
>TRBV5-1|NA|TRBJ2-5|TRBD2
CASSTSGNQETQYF
TGCGCCAGCAGCACTAGCGGAAACCAAGAGACCCAGTACTTC
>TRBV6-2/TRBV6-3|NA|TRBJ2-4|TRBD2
CASSLTSGQNIQYF
TGTGCCAGCAGCCTGACTAGCGGGCAAAACATTCAGTACTTC
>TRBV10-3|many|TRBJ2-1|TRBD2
CAIAGRAGNNEQFF
TGTGCCATCGCGGGGAGAGCGGGGAACAATGAGCAGTTCTTC
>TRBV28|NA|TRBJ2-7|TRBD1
CASSFEDRVLYEQYF
TGTGCCAGCAGTTTTGAGGACAGGGTGCTCTACGAGCAGTACTTC
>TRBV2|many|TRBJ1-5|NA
CASSDVGLSNQPQHF
TGTGCCAGCAGTGATGTCGGACTTAGCAATCAGCCCCAGCATTTT
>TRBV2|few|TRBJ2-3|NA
CASSVTITDTQYF
TGTGCCAGCAGTGTGACGATCACAGATACGCAGTATTTT
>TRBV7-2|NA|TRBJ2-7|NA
CASSLASGTGQDEQYF
TGTGCCAGCAGCTTGGCATCCGGGACGGGCCAGGACGAGCAGTACTTC
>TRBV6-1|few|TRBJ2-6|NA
CASRGKGSGANVLTF
TGTGCCAGCCGGGGAAAAGGCTCTGGGGCCAACGTCCTGACTTTC
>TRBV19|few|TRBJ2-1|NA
CASSIDGVDGVEQFF
TGTGCCAGTAGTATAGACGGAGTAGACGGGGTTGAGCAGTTCTTC
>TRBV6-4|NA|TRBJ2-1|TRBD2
CASICRSALAGHNEQFF
TGTGCCAGCATATGCAGATCCGCGCTAGCGGGACACAATGAGCAGTTCTTC
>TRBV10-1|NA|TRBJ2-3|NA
CASSESKGGFADTQYF
TGCGCCAGCAGTGAGTCGAAAGGAGGGTTCGCAGATACGCAGTATTTT
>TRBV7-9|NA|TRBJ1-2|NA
CAGSLAWADGGYTF
TGTGCCGGCAGCTTAGCATGGGCAGACGGTGGCTACACCTTC
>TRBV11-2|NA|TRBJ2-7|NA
CASSSGTGRYEQYF
TGTGCCAGCAGCTCCGGGACTGGACGCTACGAGCAGTACTTC
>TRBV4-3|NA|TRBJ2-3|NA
CTSSQVWQGSLGIADTQYF
TGCACCAGCAGCCAAGTTTGGCAGGGAAGCTTGGGGATCGCAGATACGCAGTATTTT
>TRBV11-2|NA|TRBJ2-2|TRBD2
CASSSTLGAGEDTGELFF
TGTGCCAGCAGCTCTACCCTGGGAGCGGGAGAGGACACCGGGGAGCTGTTTTTT
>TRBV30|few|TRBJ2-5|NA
CAWTAKGLETQYF
TGTGCCTGGACTGCAAAGGGGCTGGAGACCCAGTACTTC
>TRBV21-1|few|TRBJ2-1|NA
CASSKGSGPDEQFF
TGTGCCAGCAGCAAGGGCTCAGGGCCTGATGAGCAGTTCTTC
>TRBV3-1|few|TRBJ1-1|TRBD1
CASSLRGPAFF
TGTGCCAGCAGTCTCAGGGGGCCAGCTTTCTTT